The sequence of this T cell receptor (beta chain) was determined in a study of identical twins. Study outcomes and limitations: Memory repertoires lacked the insertion deficit that abundant cord blood beta clonotypes showed. Where beta out-of-frame sequences were concerned, excess twin sharing was weaker. Conclusions were based on cross-sectional statistical analysis, without following the same donors.

Points on this clonotype: Its target is not known.

Donors uniformly comprised healthy Caucasians. The CDR3 runs to 19 residues. The V and J ends lost 4 bases and 4 bases, in that order; junction bases with no gene match: 14. The germline gives CDR1 LGHNA, CDR2 YNFKEQ. A single record per CDR3 protein comes from TCRdb applying MiXCR to the 5' RACE reads. The sample contains about 920,000 distinct CDR3 sequences, roughly an eighth of which appear only once. The sample was also reused in another study, on yellow fever vaccine responses in identical twins.

Sequencing was performed on PBMCs. This rearrangement joins TRBV4-2 to TRBJ2-2; 11 positions match TRBD2. This sequence originates from a woman aged 18-29 years in good health. In DNA, the CDR3 is TGTGCCAGCAGCCCAGGGGTACTAGCGGGAGCGATGGGCACCGGGGAGCTGTTTTTT. It specifies CASSPGVLAGAMGTGELFF.